A single sample is the source of the 3 T cell receptor beta chains below, sequenced in a study of graft-versus-host responses after intestinal transplantation. Sequencing was performed with immunoSEQ multiplex PCR; in TCRdb, only in-frame clones are kept and a portion is missing. The sample records roughly 9,400 clones, over 90% being singletons. The source material was PBMCs, sampled 8 days after intestinal transplant. The receptors stem from a human patient who received an intestinal transplant, so some T cells may come from the graft donor.

As DNA, the CDR3 is TGTGCCAGCAGTTCCCAGCGCGAGCAGTACTTC. This translates into CASSSQREQYF. The chain joins TRBV28 to TRBJ2-7; D not certain. V lost 4 bases and J 6 bases, leaving 7 bases between the germline ends. Germline V gene sequence: CDR1 MDHEN, CDR2 SYDVKM. The CDR3 totals 11 residues.

The V gene is TRBV13, the J gene TRBJ1-4; 7 bases line up with TRBD1. The CDR3 extends over 13 amino acids. From germline, CDR1 is PRHDT and CDR2 FYEKMQ (reference sequence). V shed 7 bases, J shed 2 bases, and the junction held 1 base outside the gene matches. CDR3 nucleotide sequence: TGTGCCAGCACCAGGGGGACTAATGAAAAACTGTTTTTT. Encoded protein: CASTRGTNEKLFF.

The chain combines TRBV21-1 with TRBJ1-6. TRBV21-1 is listed as a pseudogene. The CDR3 is made up of 18 amino acids. The DNA of the CDR3 is TGTGCCAGCAGATGCGCGTTAGCTACCATACATCATAATTCACCCCTCCACTTT. This translates into CASRCALATIHHNSPLHF.